This TCR beta chain derives from a study of T-cell memory formation after mild COVID-19. This clonotype turned up a few times. Each CDR3 protein gets one entry after TCRdb re-called the 5' RACE reads with MiXCR. The sample holds some 330,000 distinct CDR3 sequences, around 21% seen once. V was pared by 3 bases and J by 0 bases, with 15 bases between. The CDR3 totals 17 residues. Germline lookup yields CDR1 LNHDA and CDR2 SQIVND (reference sequence). The V gene is TRBV19, the J gene TRBJ1-5, with D maybe TRBD1 (5 bases). Sequencing used PBMCs or a T cell subset sorted from them (not recorded which). The clonotype was recovered from an adult woman who had mild COVID-19 (a few samples of this study predate the infection). Cell type and time point are not known. CDR3: CASSILGPPYSNQPQHF. CDR3 coding DNA: TGTGCCAGTAGTATTTTGGGACCGCCCTATAGCAATCAGCCCCAGCATTTT. Full variable domain (remainder filled in from reference TRBV19 and TRBJ1-5): DGGITQSPKYLFRKEGQNVTLSCEQNLNHDAMYWYRQDPGQGLRLIYYSQIVNDFQKGDIAEGYSVSREKKESFPLTVTSAQKNPTAFYLCASSILGPPYSNQPQHFGDGTRLSIL.